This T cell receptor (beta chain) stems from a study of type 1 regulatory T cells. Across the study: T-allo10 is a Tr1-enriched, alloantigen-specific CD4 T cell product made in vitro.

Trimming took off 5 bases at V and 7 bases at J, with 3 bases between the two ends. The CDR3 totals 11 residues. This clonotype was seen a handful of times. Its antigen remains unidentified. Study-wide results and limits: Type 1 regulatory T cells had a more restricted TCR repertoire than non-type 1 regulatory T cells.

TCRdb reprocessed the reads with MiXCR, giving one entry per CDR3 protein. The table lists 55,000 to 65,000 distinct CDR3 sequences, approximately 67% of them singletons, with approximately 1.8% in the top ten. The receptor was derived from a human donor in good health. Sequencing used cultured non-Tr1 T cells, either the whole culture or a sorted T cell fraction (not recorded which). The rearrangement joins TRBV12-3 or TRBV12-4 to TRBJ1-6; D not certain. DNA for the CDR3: TGTGCCAGCAGTCCGAATTCACCCCTCCACTTT. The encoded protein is CASSPNSPLHF.